These T cell receptor beta chains were read from a single sample in a study of neurological immune-mediated disorders. TCRdb re-derived calls from the 5' RACE reads in MiXCR, one entry per CDR3 protein. The sample contains approximately 100,000 distinct CDR3 sequences, about 3.8% of which appear only once. The specimen was PBMCs. The source of these receptors is a woman aged 18-29 years with multiple sclerosis. Each CDR3 is given with its conserved first and last residue. The order of the fields is J gene, V gene, clone size, D gene, CDR3 length, CDR3 DNA, CDR3 protein. A D gene is named only where the DNA matches it firmly. A row's size may be missing; if present it is once, few, many or a size class.

j_gene: TRBJ2-1
v_gene: TRBV9
abundance: many
d_gene: TRBD2
len: 19
CDR3nt: TGTGCCAGCAGCGTAGAAGAGACTAGCGCCGACGGCCCCTACAATGAGCAGTTCTTC
CDR3aa: CASSVEETSADGPYNEQFF

j_gene: TRBJ2-7
v_gene: TRBV7-2
abundance: many
d_gene: NA
len: 14
CDR3nt: TGTGCCAGCAGCTTAGTTGCGGCTGCCTACGAGCAGTACTTC
CDR3aa: CASSLVAAAYEQYF

j_gene: TRBJ2-7
v_gene: TRBV7-2
abundance: many
d_gene: TRBD1
len: 15
CDR3nt: TGTGCCAGCAGCAAAACCGGGACAGGGAAGTACGAGCAGTACTTC
CDR3aa: CASSKTGTGKYEQYF

j_gene: TRBJ1-1
v_gene: TRBV7-6
abundance: many
d_gene: NA
len: 14
CDR3nt: TGTGCCAGCAGCTTCAATGACAGGAACACTGAAGCTTTCTTT
CDR3aa: CASSFNDRNTEAFF

j_gene: TRBJ2-7
v_gene: TRBV5-1
abundance: many
d_gene: TRBD2
len: 16
CDR3nt: TGCGCCAGCAGCCCAGGGACTAGCGGGAGCTTCTACGAGCAGTACTTC
CDR3aa: CASSPGTSGSFYEQYF

j_gene: TRBJ2-2
v_gene: TRBV6-5
abundance: many
d_gene: TRBD2
len: 18
CDR3nt: TGTGCCAGCAGCCCACCATACCAACCTAGCGGGATTACCGGGGAGCTGTTTTTT
CDR3aa: CASSPPYQPSGITGELFF

j_gene: TRBJ1-1
v_gene: TRBV29-1
abundance: many
d_gene: NA
len: 18
CDR3nt: TGCAGCGTTGGCCCCGAATTTTGGACAGCCAATATGAACACTGAAGCTTTCTTT
CDR3aa: CSVGPEFWTANMNTEAFF

j_gene: TRBJ2-5
v_gene: TRBV29-1
abundance: many
d_gene: NA
len: 13
CDR3nt: TGCAGCGTTGCGGGTCTGGATATGGAGACCCAGTACTTC
CDR3aa: CSVAGLDMETQYF

j_gene: TRBJ2-3
v_gene: TRBV5-1
abundance: many
d_gene: TRBD1
len: 15
CDR3nt: TGCGCCAGCAGACACGGACAGGGAAGCACAGATACGCAGTATTTT
CDR3aa: CASRHGQGSTDTQYF

j_gene: TRBJ1-1
v_gene: TRBV12-3/TRBV12-4
abundance: many
d_gene: TRBD1
len: 14
CDR3nt: TGTGCCAGCAGAAACGGGACAGGGGGTTCCCGAGCTTTCTTT
CDR3aa: CASRNGTGGSRAFF

j_gene: TRBJ1-5
v_gene: TRBV24-1
abundance: many
d_gene: NA
len: 13
CDR3nt: TGTGCCACCAGTGCCCAGGGGTATCAGCCCCAGCATTTT
CDR3aa: CATSAQGYQPQHF

j_gene: TRBJ2-1
v_gene: TRBV4-1
abundance: many
d_gene: NA
len: 14
CDR3nt: TGCGCCAGCAGCCAAACGAGGATCTTCAATGAGCAGTTCTTC
CDR3aa: CASSQTRIFNEQFF

j_gene: TRBJ2-3
v_gene: TRBV20-1
abundance: many
d_gene: NA
len: 12
CDR3nt: TGCAGTGCCGGGGATGGGACAGATACGCAGTATTTT
CDR3aa: CSAGDGTDTQYF

j_gene: TRBJ2-7
v_gene: TRBV7-9
abundance: many
d_gene: NA
len: 14
CDR3nt: TGTGCCAGCAGCTTAGGGGCAGACTCCTACGAGCAGTACTTC
CDR3aa: CASSLGADSYEQYF

j_gene: TRBJ1-5
v_gene: TRBV5-1
abundance: few
d_gene: NA
len: 15
CDR3nt: TGCGCCAGCAGCCTGGGGGTAGGGGTTAATCAGCCCCAGCATTTT
CDR3aa: CASSLGVGVNQPQHF

j_gene: TRBJ2-7
v_gene: TRBV20-1
abundance: NA
d_gene: NA
len: 13
CDR3nt: TGCAGTGCTAGATCAACGTCCACCTACGAGCAGTACTTC
CDR3aa: CSARSTSTYEQYF